The entry below gives a single T cell receptor beta chain sequence along with its context. Its antigen is unidentified. The data derive from a study of T cell responses to AZD1222 COVID-19 vaccine. Findings and caveats of the study: With dominance at 160-218 and 743-854, vaccine-associated CD4 TCRs spanned spike. At baseline, just five to seven AZD1222 recipients tested seropositive. Only after the peak T cell response were repertoires sampled. Donors, mostly white British, included more females; clonal diversity was possibly underestimated.

The V gene's germline CDR1 is SGHVS and CDR2 FQNEAQ. This CDR3 spans 17 amino acids. V was pared by 5 bases and J by 1 base, with 8 bases of the junction left unmatched. Profiling relied on immunoSEQ multiplex PCR, and the TCRdb table lists in-frame clones only, not all of them. The data contain 120,000 to 150,000 clones, 75% to 95% of them seen just once; the ten biggest clones take up around 8%. The chain combines TRBV7-8 with TRBJ1-5, with 10 bases matching TRBD1. The sample here was peripheral blood, taken 28 days after the second dose of the MenACWY control vaccine. This TCR derives from an adult who received the MenACWY meningococcal vaccine as a control. Here the CDR3 DNA reads TGTGCCAGCAGCACCCGACAGGGGGCGGGAAGCAATCAGCCCCAGCATTTT. Translation: CASSTRQGAGSNQPQHF.